This paragraph reports one T cell receptor (beta chain). Its target is unknown. This sample was included in a study of cytomegalovirus exposure and HLA in healthy donors. Study information: The same platform was used for the roughly 110 validation repertoires as for the 666 first-cohort repertoires, as reported in a later analysis. Findings and caveats of the study: Cytomegalovirus-associated status was assigned to approximately 160 TCR beta chains.

The repertoire was sequenced with immunoSEQ multiplex PCR; TCRdb's copy has only in-frame clones and lacks some. The sample lists roughly 64,000 clones, 95% seen once, with about 6% in the top ten. CDR3 size: 16 residues. The ends lost 0 bases at V and 3 bases at J; junction bases unmatched: 6. Germline lookup yields CDR1 SQVTM and CDR2 ANQGSEA. The donors were part of the validation cohort, which consisted of some 120 subjects and was separate from the first cohort of 666 subjects. The source is a woman younger than 30 in good health and CMV-seropositive. The sample comprised PBMCs. The chain links TRBV29-1 to TRBJ2-7, with 12 bases fitting TRBD2. CDR3 nucleotides: TGCAGCGTTGAAGACCGGACTAGCGGGGTCCTCTACGAGCAGTACTTC. Amino acid sequence: CSVEDRTSGVLYEQYF.